This paragraph reports one TCR beta chain. This specimen comes from a study of response to subunit inactivated influenza vaccine. TCRdb re-analysed the RT-PCR reads in MiXCR, keeping a single row per CDR3 protein. The table lists 800,000 to 1,000,000 distinct CDR3 sequences, roughly 20% of them singletons. The ends were cut back, 6 bases at V and 5 bases at J, with 17 bases in the middle. Germline loops: CDR1 DFQATT, CDR2 SNEGSKA (reference sequence). This CDR3 spans 13 amino acids. The chain links TRBV20-1 to TRBJ2-7; possibly TRBD1 for D (6 bases). The sequence derives from a man aged 45-65 years who received an inactivated influenza vaccine. This material consisted of PBMCs from blood, taken 5 days after vaccination. CDR3 nucleotides: TGCAGTGCCGCGCAGGGGATTCCGAACGAGCAGTACTTC. Its translation is CSAAQGIPNEQYF.